This TCR beta chain was sequenced during a study of persistence of HIV-infected CD4 T cells. Germline values: CDR1 SGHDN, CDR2 FVKESK. The CDR3 sequence is 16 residues long. The ends were cut back, 3 bases at V and 1 base at J, with 13 bases in the middle. Anti-CD3/anti-CD28 beads served as a nonspecific positive control stimulus. CD4+ T cells upregulating both CD40 ligand and CD69 were sorted as responding cells. Adults with HIV-1 started suppressive ART while chronically infected. CD8-depleted PBMCs were stimulated 15 to 20 hours with anti-CD28/CD49d costimulation, CD40-blocking antibody and enfuvirtide. Remarks on this clone: Its antigen remains unidentified.

This was the immunoSEQ version 4 assay in survey mode. Data came from immunoSEQ multiplex PCR; TCRdb stores just in-frame clones and leaves some out. The sample has around 35,000 clones, roughly 86% seen once. Study-wide points: Degenerate expanded CDR3beta sequences were enriched among CMV- and Gag-responding cells. TCR oligoclonality correlated with proviral oligoclonality in the same sorted populations.

The genes are TRBV14 and TRBJ2-1; maybe TRBD2 (5 bases). This material consisted of CD4+ T cells sorted from PBMCs after roughly 19-hour stimulation, taken from a patient who received antiretroviral therapy. The TCR sequence derives from an adult man with HIV who was CMV-seropositive. The chain's CDR3 is CASSHGPGNSYNEQFF. In nucleotides, the CDR3 is TGTGCCAGCAGCCACGGTCCCGGGAATTCCTACAATGAGCAGTTCTTC.